The 9 T cell receptor beta chains given below trace back to one sample, sequenced in a study of blood T cell repertoires in COVID-19. Sequenced by immunoSEQ multiplex PCR; TCRdb stores in-frame clones only, minus some. Of 140,000 to 150,000 clones listed, roughly 90% are singletons. Sequencing used peripheral blood. These receptors all stem from a human donor in a cohort sampled during active COVID-19.

The chain has TRBV18 and TRBJ2-7; no clear D. CDR1 KGHSH and CDR2 LQKENI come from the germline V gene. V lost 2 bases to trimming and J lost 4 bases, with 15 bases between them. This CDR3 is 15 amino acids long. DNA of the CDR3: TGTGCCAGCTCACCAAGGCCTAGTGGTGTGTACGAGCAGTACTTC. Protein product: CASSPRPSGVYEQYF. The whole variable domain, remainder taken from reference TRBV18 and TRBJ2-7, is NAGVMQNPRHLVRRRGQEARLRCSPMKGHSHVYWYRQLPEEGLKFMVYLQKENIIDESGMPKERFSAEFPKEGPSILRIQQVVRGDSAAYFCASSPRPSGVYEQYFGPGTRLTVT.

The V gene is TRBV28, the J gene TRBJ1-2, with D unresolved. The V gene lost 8 bases and the J gene lost 5 bases, with 15 bases spanning the gap. Germline V gene sequence: CDR1 MDHEN, CDR2 SYDVKM. The CDR3 runs to 13 residues. The DNA of the CDR3 is TGTGCCAGCGTTCCCACTGAATTATATGGCTACACCTTC. This encodes CASVPTELYGYTF.

This clone was counted a few times. The chain joins TRBV6-2 or TRBV6-3 to TRBJ2-1; 7 positions agree with TRBD1. Unmatched junction bases numbered 2, after V lost 5 bases and J lost 7 bases. The CDR3 loop spans 12 amino acids. Germline CDR1 MNHEY, CDR2 SVGEGT. This chain's CDR3 is CASSLQGNEQFF. In DNA form, the CDR3 reads TGTGCCAGCAGTCTACAGGGGAATGAGCAGTTCTTC.

The chain has TRBV21-1 and TRBJ2-3; TRBD2 is taken as the D call from the table, unchecked against the DNA. TRBV21-1 is termed a pseudogene. This CDR3 is built from 16 residues. CDR3 protein: CASSGRLPQSTDTQYF. In DNA, the CDR3 is TGTGCCAGCAGCGGTCGACTACCCCAGAGCACAGATACGCAGTATTTT.

This sequence joins TRBV7-3 and TRBJ2-3, with 7 positions matching TRBD1. Per the germline V gene, CDR1 is SGHTA and CDR2 is FQGTGA. The CDR3 has 15 residues. Trimming removed 6 bases from V and 3 bases from J; junction bases left unmatched: 9. The CDR3 region has the DNA TGTGCCAGCAGTCCGACAGGGTGGGGGACAGATACGCAGTATTTT. Protein product: CASSPTGWGTDTQYF.

The CDR3: CASSLEVVPHSYEQYF. CDR3 coding DNA: TGTGCCAGCAGCCTTGAGGTTGTGCCACACTCCTACGAGCAGTACTTC. The V and J genes are TRBV7-2 and TRBJ2-7; D not resolved. The germline CDR1 and CDR2 sequences are SGHTA and FQGNSA. The CDR3 is made up of 16 amino acids. The V gene lost 5 bases and the J gene lost 0 bases, with 17 bases spanning the gap. The variable domain in full, completed from reference TRBV7-2 and TRBJ2-7, reads GAGVSQSPSNKVTEKGKDVELRCDPISGHTALYWYRQSLGQGLEFLIYFQGNSAPDKSGLPSDRFSAERTGGSVSTLTIQRTQQEDSAVYLCASSLEVVPHSYEQYFGPGTRLTVT.

The chain uses TRBV5-8 and TRBJ2-1; TRBD2 is a possible D gene (5 bases). The germline gives CDR1 SGHTS, CDR2 YDEGEE. The CDR3 length is 15 residues. V shed 4 bases and J shed 3 bases, with 14 bases lying between them. CDR3: CASSVGGLIYNEQFF. The CDR3 DNA reads as TGTGCCAGCAGCGTTGGCGGGTTGATCTACAATGAGCAGTTCTTC.

The genes are TRBV11-2 and TRBJ2-4, with D tentatively TRBD1 (6 bases). V was pared by 3 bases and J by 8 bases, with 14 bases between. The CDR3 extends over 14 amino acids. Germline V gives CDR1 SGHAT, CDR2 FQNNGV. CDR3 sequence reads: CASSLGASPDIQYF. The CDR3 DNA reads as TGTGCCAGCAGCTTGGGGGCTAGTCCGGACATTCAGTACTTC.

The V gene is TRBV11-2, the J gene TRBJ2-1; D remains ambiguous. V lost 1 base to trimming and J lost 9 bases, with 10 bases between them. This CDR3 is 13 amino acids long. Germline values: CDR1 SGHAT, CDR2 FQNNGV. The DNA for the CDR3 is TGTGCCAGCAGCTTAGTTGGTTCGGGTGAGCAGTTCTTC. It codes for CASSLVGSGEQFF.